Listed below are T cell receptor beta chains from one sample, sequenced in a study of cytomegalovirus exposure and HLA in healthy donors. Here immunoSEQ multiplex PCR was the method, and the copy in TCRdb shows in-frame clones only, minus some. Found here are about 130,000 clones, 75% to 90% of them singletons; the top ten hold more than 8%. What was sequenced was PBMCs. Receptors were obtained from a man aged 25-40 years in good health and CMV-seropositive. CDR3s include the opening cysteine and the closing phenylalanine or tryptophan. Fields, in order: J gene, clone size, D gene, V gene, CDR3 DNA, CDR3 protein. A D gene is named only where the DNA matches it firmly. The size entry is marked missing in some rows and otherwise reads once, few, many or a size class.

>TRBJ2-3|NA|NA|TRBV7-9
TGTGCCAGCAGCTTAGGGACAGAGACAGATACGCAGTATTTT
CASSLGTETDTQYF
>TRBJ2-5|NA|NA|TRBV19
TGTGCCAGCCGAAGAGCGGCTGAATACCAAGAGACCCAGTACTTC
CASRRAAEYQETQYF
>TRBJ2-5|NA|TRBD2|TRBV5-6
TGTGCCAGCAACCTGGGGGGGTACCAAGAGACCCAGTACTTC
CASNLGGYQETQYF
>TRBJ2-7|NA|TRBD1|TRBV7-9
TGTGCCAGCAGCTCCCGGGACAGGGTATACGAGCAGTACTTC
CASSSRDRVYEQYF
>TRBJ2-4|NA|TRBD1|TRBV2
TGTGCCACACAAGGACAGGGGAAAACTATAGCCAAAAACATTCAGTACTTC
CATQGQGKTIAKNIQYF
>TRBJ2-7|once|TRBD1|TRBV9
TGTGCCAGCAGCGTAGGTTTACAGGGGGGCAGGGACGAGCAGTACTTC
CASSVGLQGGRDEQYF
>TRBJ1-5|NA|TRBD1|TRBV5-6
TGTGCCAGCACCAAGGGGGGACAGGAGGAGCCCCAGCATTTT
CASTKGGQEEPQHF
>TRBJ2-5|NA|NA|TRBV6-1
TGTGCCAGTAGCCCCTCTGGGGCCCCGGGGACCCAGTACTTC
CASSPSGAPGTQYF
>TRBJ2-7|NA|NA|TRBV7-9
TGTGCCAGCAGCTTGACAGACGAACGCTCCTACGAGCAGTACTTC
CASSLTDERSYEQYF
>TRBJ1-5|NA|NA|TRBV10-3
TGTGCCATCGGAGGGTCTAGCAATCAGCCCCAGCATTTT
CAIGGSSNQPQHF
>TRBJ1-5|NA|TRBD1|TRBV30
TGTGCCTGGAGGGCCCAGGGGGCTGGGTATAGCAATCAGCCCCAGCATTTT
CAWRAQGAGYSNQPQHF
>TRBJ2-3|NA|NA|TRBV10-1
TGCGCCAGCAGTAGGGGGTTGGAAGATACGCAGTATTTT
CASSRGLEDTQYF
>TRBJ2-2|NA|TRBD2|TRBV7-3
TGTGCCAGCAGCTTAAATCTAGCGGGGGGAACGAACACCGGGGAGCTGTTTTTT
CASSLNLAGGTNTGELFF
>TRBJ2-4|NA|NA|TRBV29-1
TGCAGCGGAGACATGGGAAACATTCAGTACTTC
CSGDMGNIQYF
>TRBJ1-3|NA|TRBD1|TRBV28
TGTGCCAGCAGTTTCTGGGACAGGGTACCCGGAAACACCATATATTTT
CASSFWDRVPGNTIYF
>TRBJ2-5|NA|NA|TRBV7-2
TGTGCCAGCAGCTTAGAGGGGCGGTTCGAGACCCAGTACTTC
CASSLEGRFETQYF
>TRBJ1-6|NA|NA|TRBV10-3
TGTGCCATCAGTCCGGATAATTCACCCCTCCACTTT
CAISPDNSPLHF
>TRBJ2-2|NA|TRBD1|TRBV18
TGTGCCAGCTCACTCGACAGGGGGCAGTTGAAGATCGCCGGGGGGCTGTTTTTT
CASSLDRGQLKIAGGLFF
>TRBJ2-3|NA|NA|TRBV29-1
TGCAGCGTTGATGCGGACAGAGCGAGAGTAGATACGCAGTATTTT
CSVDADRARVDTQYF
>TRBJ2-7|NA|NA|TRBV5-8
TGTGCCAGCAGCTACCCCGCGTCAGGGCTTGCCTCCTACGAGCAGTACTTC
CASSYPASGLASYEQYF
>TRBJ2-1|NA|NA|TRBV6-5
TGTGCCAGTCGCGGGGGCGGCAATGAGCAGTTCTTC
CASRGGGNEQFF
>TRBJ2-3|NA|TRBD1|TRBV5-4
TGTGCCAGCAGCCACAGGGGGAAGGATACGCAGTATTTT
CASSHRGKDTQYF
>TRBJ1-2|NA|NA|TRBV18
TGTGCCAGCTCACCGAGTGAGGGCGGGAACTATGGCTACACCTTC
CASSPSEGGNYGYTF
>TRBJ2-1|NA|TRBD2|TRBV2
TGTGCCAGCAGTGAATTCGGGACTAGCGGGGGGACCAATGAGCAGTTCTTC
CASSEFGTSGGTNEQFF
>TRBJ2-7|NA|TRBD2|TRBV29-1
TGCAGCGCCGGGACTAGCGGGGGAGCCTCCTACGAGCAGTACTTC
CSAGTSGGASYEQYF
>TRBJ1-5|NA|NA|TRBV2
TGTGCCAGCAGTGGACAGGGCAATCAGCCCCAGCATTTT
CASSGQGNQPQHF
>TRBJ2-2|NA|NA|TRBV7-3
TGTGCCAGCAGCGCTAGCTCGAACACCGGGGAGCTGTTTTTT
CASSASSNTGELFF
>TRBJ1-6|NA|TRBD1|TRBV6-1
TGTGCCAGCAACGGACAGGGGCGTAATTCACCCCTCCACTTT
CASNGQGRNSPLHF
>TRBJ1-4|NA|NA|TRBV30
TGTGCCTGGAGTCGCGCGCCTGCAACTAATGAAAAACTGTTTTTT
CAWSRAPATNEKLFF
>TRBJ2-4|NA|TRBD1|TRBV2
TGTGCCAGCAGTGGGACAGGGCGAGACATTCAGTACTTC
CASSGTGRDIQYF
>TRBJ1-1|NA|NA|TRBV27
TGTGCCAGCAGTTTACGAGAACCCTCAGGCACTGAAGCTTTCTTT
CASSLREPSGTEAFF
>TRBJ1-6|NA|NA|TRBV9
TGTGCCAGCAGCCCCTCTCGGGGAGATTCACCCCTCCACTTT
CASSPSRGDSPLHF
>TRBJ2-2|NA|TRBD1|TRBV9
TGTGCCAGCAGCGTAAAAGGGGACAGGAACACCGGGGAGCTGTTTTTT
CASSVKGDRNTGELFF
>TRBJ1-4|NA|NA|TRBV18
TGTGCCAGCTCACCGTCCCAACGACAAGAAAAACTGTTTTTT
CASSPSQRQEKLFF
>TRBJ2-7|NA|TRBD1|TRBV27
TGTGCCAGCAGTTTATCGAAAAGGACAGGGGGTCCCCACGAGCAGTACTTC
CASSLSKRTGGPHEQYF
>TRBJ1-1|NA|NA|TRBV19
TGTGCCAGTAGAGTCGTGGGACAGAACACTGAAGCTTTCTTT
CASRVVGQNTEAFF
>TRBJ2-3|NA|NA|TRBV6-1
TGTGCCAGCAGTTGGGCCTCCACGGGGACAGATACGCAGTATTTT
CASSWASTGTDTQYF
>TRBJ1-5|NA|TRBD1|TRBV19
TGTGCCAGTAAAAGCGACAGGGGGTCCTTTTATAGCAATCAGCCCCAGCATTTT
CASKSDRGSFYSNQPQHF
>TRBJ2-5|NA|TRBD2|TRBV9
TGTGCCAGCAGCGGAGGACTAGCGGGGGGTCAAGAGACCCAGTACTTC
CASSGGLAGGQETQYF
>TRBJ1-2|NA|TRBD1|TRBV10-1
TGCGCCAGCAGTGAGTCGACAGGGACATTTTCCTATGGCTACACCTTC
CASSESTGTFSYGYTF
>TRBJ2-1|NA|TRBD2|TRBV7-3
TGTGCCAGCAGCTTAACAAGCGGGGGAATCTACAATGAGCAGTTCTTC
CASSLTSGGIYNEQFF
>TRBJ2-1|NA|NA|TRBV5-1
TGCGCCAGCAGCTTGGGGCTAGCTACCTACAATGAGCAGTTCTTC
CASSLGLATYNEQFF
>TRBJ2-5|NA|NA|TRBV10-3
TGTGCCATCAGTGGTGGCAAAGAGACCCAGTACTTC
CAISGGKETQYF
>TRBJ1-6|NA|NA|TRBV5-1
TGCGCCAGCAGCTTGGCGGGGGTCGCTCGCTCCTATAATTCACCCCTCCACTTT
CASSLAGVARSYNSPLHF
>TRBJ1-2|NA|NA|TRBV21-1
TGTGCCAGCAGCAGGGAGGCTTCTAACTATGGCTACACCTTC
CASSREASNYGYTF
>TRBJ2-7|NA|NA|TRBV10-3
TGTGCCATCAGCGCGCAGACAGCTTACGAGCAGTACTTC
CAISAQTAYEQYF
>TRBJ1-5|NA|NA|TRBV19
TGTGCCAGTAGTCAAGGACACCAAGATCAGCCCCAGCATTTT
CASSQGHQDQPQHF
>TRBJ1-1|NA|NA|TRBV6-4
TGTGCCAGCAGTGACCCCTATTACACTGAAGCTTTCTTT
CASSDPYYTEAFF
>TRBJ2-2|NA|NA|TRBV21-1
TGTGCCAGCAGCTTCATGGAAGGGACTGTCCCCGGGGAGCTGTTTTTT
CASSFMEGTVPGELFF
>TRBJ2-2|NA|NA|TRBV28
TGTGCCAGCCCCAGGTTGGTAAGATACGCGAACACCGGGGAGCTGTTTTTT
CASPRLVRYANTGELFF
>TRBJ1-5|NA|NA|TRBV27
TGTGCCAGCAGTTCCTCAGGGGGCAATCAGCCCCAGCATTTT
CASSSSGGNQPQHF
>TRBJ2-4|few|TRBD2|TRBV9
TGTGCCAGCAGCGTAGGCCCCCCCCCAGCGGGGGGGCGCCAAAACATTCAGTACTTC
CASSVGPPPAGGRQNIQYF
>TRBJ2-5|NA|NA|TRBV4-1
TGCGCCAGCAGCCAGGGGCAAGGTATTCAAGAGACCCAGTACTTC
CASSQGQGIQETQYF
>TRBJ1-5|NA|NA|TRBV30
TGTGCCTGGACCGCCGGGGGGGGCAATCAGCCCCAGCATTTT
CAWTAGGGNQPQHF
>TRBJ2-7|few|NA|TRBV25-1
TGTGCCAGCAGTGGTTATTATGAGCAGTACTTC
CASSGYYEQYF
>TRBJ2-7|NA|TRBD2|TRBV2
TGTGCCAGCAGTGAAGCGCTAGCGGGGGCAACGAACTCCTACGAGCAGTACTTC
CASSEALAGATNSYEQYF
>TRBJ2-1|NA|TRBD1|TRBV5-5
TGTGCCAGCAGCCCGGCCCCGGGACAGGGAAGCAATGAGCAGTTCTTC
CASSPAPGQGSNEQFF
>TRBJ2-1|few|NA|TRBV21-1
TGTGCCAGCAGCATACCTGACAGGTCAAACAATGAGCAGTTCTTC
CASSIPDRSNNEQFF
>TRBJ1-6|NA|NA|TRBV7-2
TGTGCCAGCAGCTTAGATCCAGGGGATTCACCCCTCCACTTT
CASSLDPGDSPLHF
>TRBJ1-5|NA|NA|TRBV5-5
TGTGCCAGCAGCTTGGGTCAGGGGCGTTATCAGCCCCAGCATTTT
CASSLGQGRYQPQHF